This T cell receptor (beta chain) was recovered during a study of T cell repertoires in cytomegalovirus infection (dated by TCRdb to the late 2010s). Study-wide context: Recently identified HLA-C-restricted CMV epitopes, whose presentation resists viral immunomodulation, were targeted by peptide stimulations together with well-studied HLA-B-restricted epitopes. Donor HLA type was relevant to the analysis, as public TCR beta signatures indicated carriage of CMV infection together with the matching HLA type.

The CDR3 numbers 14 residues from cysteine through phenylalanine. Just the 42-base CDR3 DNA is kept, in frame starting at base 1. The V end gives up 5 bases and the J end 11 bases, leaving 8 bases in the junction not matched to a gene. According to the germline V gene, CDR1 reads SGHTA and CDR2 reads FQGNSA. Sequencing relied on an Illumina HiSeq 1500. Through fastp at Q25 and MiXCR, TCRdb rebuilt clones from the public reads, retaining in-frame beta chains. Rows are unified per CDR3 protein, each entry keeping the most common DNA and genes. This sample gives 640,000 or so distinct CDR3 sequences in total; around 35% of them show up just once. About 18% of the sample is in the top ten clones. Reading the label with the study, this specimen's treatment or condition is: in vitro stimulation with specific CMV peptide epitopes to enrich CMV-specific T cells. Many counts were recorded for this clonotype. This receptor's antigen is unknown. No qualities accompany the bases; no much larger clone lies one base away.

Points the paper makes about the study in general: In the ex vivo response, HLA-C-restricted CMV-specific TCR beta clonotypes were dominant, and in two of eight donors the single most frequent clonotype came from this HLA-C-restricted group. In both this cohort and an independent cohort of 352 donors, the cumulative frequency of public TCR beta family members distinguished carriers of CMV infection plus the relevant HLA type.

Here the sequenced sample was cultured PBMCs, taken from culture after CMV antigen stimulation. The receptor chain draws on TRBV7-2 and TRBJ1-4, and 10 junction bases match TRBD1. This receptor was obtained from a human donor in good health (CMV status not recorded). Some clones in this sample may be carry-over from other donors' samples. The CDR3 has the sequence CASSPVPGQGKLFF. The base sequence is TGTGCCAGCAGCCCAGTCCCGGGACAGGGGAAACTGTTTTTT.